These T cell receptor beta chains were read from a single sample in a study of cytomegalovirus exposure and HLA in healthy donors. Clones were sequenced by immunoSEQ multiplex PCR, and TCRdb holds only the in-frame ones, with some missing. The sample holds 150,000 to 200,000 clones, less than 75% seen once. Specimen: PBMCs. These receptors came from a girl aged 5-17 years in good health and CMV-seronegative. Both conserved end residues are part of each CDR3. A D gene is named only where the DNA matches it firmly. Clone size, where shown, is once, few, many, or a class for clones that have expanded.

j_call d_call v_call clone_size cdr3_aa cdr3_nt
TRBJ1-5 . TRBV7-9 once CASSFDGSNQPQHF TGTGCCAGCAGCTTTGACGGGAGCAATCAGCCCCAGCATTTT
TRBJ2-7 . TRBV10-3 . CAISSRGGDYEQYF TGTGCCATCAGCAGCAGGGGAGGGGACTACGAGCAGTACTTC
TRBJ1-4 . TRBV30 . CAWSYNGGNEKLFF TGTGCCTGGAGTTATAACGGAGGGAATGAAAAACTGTTTTTT
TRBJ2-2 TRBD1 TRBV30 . CAWSHVGQGFAGELFF TGTGCCTGGAGTCATGTAGGACAGGGCTTTGCCGGGGAGCTGTTTTTT
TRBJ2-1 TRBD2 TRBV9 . CASSRGLEFLGNEQFF TGTGCCAGCAGCCGCGGACTAGAATTTTTAGGGAATGAGCAGTTCTTC
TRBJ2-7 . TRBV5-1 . CASSLESVSGEQYF TGCGCCAGCAGCTTGGAGAGTGTAAGCGGGGAGCAGTACTTC
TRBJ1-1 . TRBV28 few CASSLDTGRKNTEAFF TGTGCCAGCAGTTTGGACACCGGGCGAAAAAACACTGAAGCTTTCTTT
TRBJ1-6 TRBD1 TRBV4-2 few CASSQDLFTGGSYNSPLHF TGTGCCAGCAGCCAAGATTTATTCACAGGGGGTTCCTATAATTCACCCCTCCACTTT
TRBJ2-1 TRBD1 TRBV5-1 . CASSLEDRAGNEQFF TGCGCCAGCAGCTTGGAGGACAGGGCGGGAAATGAGCAGTTCTTC
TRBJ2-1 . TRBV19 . CASTRRDNEQFF TGTGCCAGTACCCGTCGAGACAATGAGCAGTTCTTC
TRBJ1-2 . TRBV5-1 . CASSFELGSDNYGYTF TGCGCCAGCAGCTTTGAACTAGGATCTGATAACTATGGCTACACCTTC
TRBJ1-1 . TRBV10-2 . CASSEMSYTEAFF TGCGCCAGCAGTGAGATGTCCTACACTGAAGCTTTCTTT
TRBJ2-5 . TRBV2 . CASRELAVTQYF TGTGCCAGCAGGGAGCTCGCTGTGACCCAGTACTTC
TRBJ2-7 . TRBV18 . CASSPPNGGPYEQYF TGTGCCAGCTCACCACCGAACGGGGGGCCCTACGAGCAGTACTTC
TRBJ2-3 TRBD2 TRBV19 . CASRSSGAKSTQYF TGTGCCAGTAGATCTAGCGGGGCCAAGAGTACGCAGTATTTT
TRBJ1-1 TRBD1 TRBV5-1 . CASSLGQGVGTEAFF TGCGCCAGCAGCTTGGGACAGGGTGTAGGCACTGAAGCTTTCTTT
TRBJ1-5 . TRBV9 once CASSVGQGANQPQHF TGTGCCAGCAGCGTAGGCCAGGGTGCAAATCAGCCCCAGCATTTT
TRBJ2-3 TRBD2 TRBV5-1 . CASSLVPLAGITDTQYF TGCGCCAGCAGCCTGGTTCCACTAGCGGGGATCACAGATACGCAGTATTTT
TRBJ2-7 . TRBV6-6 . CASSRQVSSYEQYF TGTGCCAGCAGTCGACAGGTTAGCTCCTACGAGCAGTACTTC
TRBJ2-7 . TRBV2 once CASSDMRLVGYEQYF TGTGCCAGCAGTGATATGAGACTAGTAGGGTACGAGCAGTACTTC
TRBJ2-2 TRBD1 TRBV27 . CASRNDRGRAGELFF TGTGCCAGCAGGAACGACAGGGGACGCGCCGGGGAGCTGTTTTTT
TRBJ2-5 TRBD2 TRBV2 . CASGSGGGYQETQYF TGTGCCAGCGGTAGCGGGGGGGGGTACCAAGAGACCCAGTACTTC
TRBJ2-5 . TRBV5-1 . CASSLSLPGGKETQYF TGCGCCAGCAGCTTGTCACTTCCGGGTGGAAAGGAGACCCAGTACTTC
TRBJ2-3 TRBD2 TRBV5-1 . CASSLGLAGPSTDTQYF TGCGCCAGCAGCTTGGGACTAGCGGGGCCAAGCACAGATACGCAGTATTTT
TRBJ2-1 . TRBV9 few CASSVGGTVDERFF TGTGCCAGCAGCGTTGGAGGGACAGTCGATGAGCGGTTCTTC
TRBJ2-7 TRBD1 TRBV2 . CASSEVGTGAYEQYF TGTGCCAGCAGTGAGGTCGGGACAGGGGCCTACGAGCAGTACTTC
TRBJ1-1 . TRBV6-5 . CASSYLQEGTEAFF TGTGCCAGCAGTTATTTGCAGGAGGGGACTGAAGCTTTCTTT
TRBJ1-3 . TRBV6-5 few CASSSNQGDGNTIYF TGTGCCAGCAGCAGCAATCAGGGTGATGGAAACACCATATATTTT